This entry concerns a single T cell receptor beta chain. These data come from a study of blood T cell repertoires in COVID-19. The wider study: Material from acute and convalescent COVID-19 was sourced from the United States, Italy and Spain.

The CDR3 consists of 14 residues. Germline V gene data show CDR1 as LNHDA and CDR2 as SQIVND (reference sequence). V was clipped by 3 bases and J by 3 bases, with 12 bases between them. Profiling relied on immunoSEQ multiplex PCR, and the TCRdb table lists in-frame clones only, not all of them. The sample gives about 200,000 clones, over 80% of which show up once; roughly 0.91% is in the top ten. The sample comprised peripheral blood. The source of this sequence is a man in his 60s with COVID-19, enrolled during active disease. The genes are TRBV19 and TRBJ2-7, with D tentatively TRBD1 (6 bases). CDR3 sequence reads: CASSILGRGYEQYF. CDR3 bases: TGTGCCAGTAGTATCTTAGGCAGGGGCTACGAGCAGTACTTC.